These 24 T cell receptor beta chains share one sample of origin, sequenced in a study of blood T cell repertoires in COVID-19. Only in-frame clones appear in the TCRdb table, and some are missing; sequencing was by immunoSEQ multiplex PCR. Here the sample spans tens of thousands of clones, under 95% being singletons. Material: peripheral blood. Receptor source: a human donor in a cohort sampled during active COVID-19.

The chain carries TRBV6-6 and TRBJ1-5; unclear D gene. Trimming stripped 7 bases from V and 0 bases from J, with 4 bases between. The CDR3 spans 12 residues. Germline values: CDR1 MNHNY, CDR2 SVGAGI (reference sequence). CDR3 loop: CASTLSNQPQHF. As DNA, the CDR3 is TGTGCCAGCACACTTAGCAATCAGCCCCAGCATTTT.

The J gene is TRBJ1-2, the V gene TRBV24-1; TRBD1 matches at 10 bases. The trim removed 2 bases at V and 2 bases at J, leaving 1 base unmatched. CDR1 is KGHDR, CDR2 SFDVKD, per germline. This CDR3 spans 15 amino acids. CDR3 nucleotides: TGTGCCACCAGTGATTGGACAGGGGGAAACTATGGCTACACCTTC. This gives the protein CATSDWTGGNYGYTF.

The chain recombines TRBV23-1 with TRBJ1-3; no reliable D call. TRBV23-1 is sorted into the ORF group, with uncertain function. Trimming removed 7 bases at V and 0 bases at J, with 10 bases between. This CDR3 comprises 14 residues. DNA for the CDR3: TGCGCCAGCAACCGTGAGAGCTCTGGAAACACCATATATTTT. Encoded protein: CASNRESSGNTIYF.

The chain recombines TRBV28 with TRBJ2-5; D may be TRBD1 (6 bases). The germline gives CDR1 MDHEN, CDR2 SYDVKM. The CDR3 covers 17 residues. V was trimmed by 4 bases and J by 2 bases, leaving 20 bases between them. The CDR3 DNA reads as TGTGCCAGCAGTTCGCTTTGGTCAGGGGCGAGGCAAGAGACCCAGTACTTC. Protein sequence: CASSSLWSGARQETQYF.

The chain recombines TRBV19 with TRBJ1-4; D not certain. Germline values: CDR1 LNHDA, CDR2 SQIVND (reference sequence). V was clipped by 2 bases and J by 0 bases, with 7 bases between them. The length of the CDR3 is 15 residues. The CDR3 region has the DNA TGTGCCAGTAGTATAAGCGGGTCAACTAATGAAAAACTGTTTTTT. It translates to CASSISGSTNEKLFF.

Regarding this clone: The DNA is left out, because the CDR3 cannot be placed on it with certainty; the CDR3 is given as TCRdb lists it. The chain recombines TRBV6-2 or TRBV6-3 with TRBJ1-2; no DNA check was done on the table's D call, TRBD1. The CDR3 has 12 amino acids, counting both end residues. Germline V gene sequence: CDR1 MNHEY, CDR2 SVGEGT. CDR3: CASSFGVGAETF.

V usage is TRBV27 and J usage is TRBJ2-2, with 8 nucleotides matching TRBD1. CDR1 and CDR2 from the germline V gene are MNHEY and SMNVEV (reference sequence). The CDR3 is made up of 15 amino acids. V lost 7 bases to trimming and J lost 1 base; unmatched junction nucleotides: 5. Here the CDR3 reads CASTRDRRNTGELFF. The DNA of the CDR3 is TGTGCCAGCACCCGGGACAGGCGGAACACCGGGGAGCTGTTTTTT.

The V call is TRBV3-1 (or the pseudogene TRBV3-2), the J call TRBJ2-5; 8 bases are shared with TRBD2. The CDR3 is 15 amino acids. The ends lost 6 bases at V and 5 bases at J; junction bases unmatched: 11. The germline CDR1 and CDR2 sequences are LGHDT and YNNKEL (reference sequence). CDR3 DNA: TGTGCCAGCAGACCGAGACTAGCGTTATTTGAGACCCAGTACTTC. Translation gives CASRPRLALFETQYF.

This chain connects TRBV28 to TRBJ2-5; TRBD2 matches 8 bases. Germline V gene lookup returns CDR1 MDHEN and CDR2 SYDVKM. Unmatched junction bases numbered 17, after V lost 6 bases and J lost 2 bases. This CDR3 contains 18 residues. The CDR3 protein is CASRGGGAGVLIQETQYF. Written as DNA, the CDR3 is TGTGCCAGCAGGGGAGGGGGAGCGGGAGTGCTGATACAAGAGACCCAGTACTTC.

The chain carries TRBV11-3 and TRBJ2-3, with D hard to call. Deletions cut 1 base from V and 3 bases from J, with 2 bases between. CDR1 and CDR2 from the germline V gene are SGHNT and YENEEA. The CDR3 extends over 12 amino acids. CDR3 sequence reads: CASSLVTDTQYF. The CDR3, as DNA: TGTGCCAGCAGCTTAGTAACAGATACGCAGTATTTT.

The chain carries TRBV3-1 (or the pseudogene TRBV3-2) and TRBJ1-2; D remains unclear. CDR3 length equals 11 residues. Trimming removed 8 bases at V and 5 bases at J, with 9 bases between. Germline-derived CDR1 and CDR2 are LGHDT and YNNKEL (reference sequence). The CDR3 is CASSSLYGYTF. Written as DNA, the CDR3 is TGTGCCAGCTCTTCACTGTATGGCTACACCTTC.

This clone was picked up a small number of times. The rearrangement joins TRBV7-9 to TRBJ1-2; 7 bases map to TRBD1. The CDR3 spans 14 residues. Germline V gives CDR1 SEHNR, CDR2 FQNEAQ (reference sequence). Trimming removed 6 bases from V and 0 bases from J; junction bases left unmatched: 4. The CDR3: CASRGQASNYGYTF. The CDR3 nucleotides are TGTGCCAGCAGAGGACAGGCCTCTAACTATGGCTACACCTTC.

The chain has TRBV19 and TRBJ2-2; 7 bases map to TRBD1. This CDR3 has 14 amino acids. With 8 bases clipped from V and 2 bases from J, the junction kept 5 bases outside the gene matches. The V gene's germline CDR1 is LNHDA and CDR2 SQIVND (reference sequence). In DNA form, the CDR3 reads TGTGCCAGTCGACAGGGTGAAAACACCGGGGAGCTGTTTTTT. This encodes CASRQGENTGELFF. The whole variable domain, remainder taken from reference TRBV19 and TRBJ2-2, is DGGITQSPKYLFRKEGQNVTLSCEQNLNHDAMYWYRQDPGQGLRLIYYSQIVNDFQKGDIAEGYSVSREKKESFPLTVTSAQKNPTAFYLCASRQGENTGELFFGEGSRLTVL.

V is TRBV10-2 and J is TRBJ1-1; tentatively, D is TRBD1 (5 bases). V lost 3 bases to trimming and J lost 0 bases, with 11 bases between them. The CDR3 is 15 residues long. Germline values: CDR1 WSHSY, CDR2 SAAADI. The CDR3 protein is CASSDRVSMNTEAFF. In nucleotides, the CDR3 is TGCGCCAGCAGTGACAGGGTCTCCATGAACACTGAAGCTTTCTTT.

The chain uses TRBV6-5 and TRBJ2-7; 7 positions agree with TRBD1. From germline, CDR1 is MNHEY and CDR2 SVGAGI. CDR3 length: 14 residues. The V gene end was trimmed by 5 bases and the J gene end by 0 bases; junction bases not matched to a gene: 4. This CDR3 reads CASSPRQGSYEQYF. CDR3 DNA sequence: TGTGCCAGCAGTCCCAGACAGGGCTCCTACGAGCAGTACTTC.

This chain links TRBV25-1 with TRBJ1-2, with TRBD1 matching over 8 bases. J was trimmed by 1 base and V by 2 bases; bases with no gene match: 3. The CDR3 is made up of 15 amino acids. In germline, CDR1 is MGHDK, CDR2 SYGVNS. The CDR3 sequence is CASSETQGVNYGYTF. In nucleotides, the CDR3 is TGTGCCAGCAGTGAAACACAGGGGGTTAACTATGGCTACACCTTC.

V is TRBV15 and J is TRBJ2-7; 9 positions match TRBD2. CDR1 and CDR2 (germline): LNHNV, YYDKDF (reference sequence). The CDR3 runs to 14 residues. The junction had 5 bases not matched to a gene; V was cut back by 5 bases and J by 3 bases. CDR3 sequence: CATSPRLADYEQYF. For the CDR3, the DNA is TGTGCCACCAGCCCAAGACTAGCGGACTACGAGCAGTACTTC. The whole variable domain, remainder taken from reference TRBV15 and TRBJ2-7, is DAMVIQNPRYQVTQFGKPVTLSCSQTLNHNVMYWYQQKSSQAPKLLFHYYDKDFNNEADTPDNFQSRRPNTSFCFLDIRSPGLGDTAMYLCATSPRLADYEQYFGPGTRLTVT.

The chain employs TRBV9 and TRBJ1-1; 8 bases line up with TRBD1. J was trimmed by 2 bases and V by 3 bases; bases with no gene match: 6. Germline V gene data show CDR1 as SGDLS and CDR2 as YYNGEE. The CDR3 spans 15 residues. CDR3 region: CASSGGDRPNTEAFF. The CDR3 DNA reads TGTGCCAGCAGCGGCGGGGACAGGCCAAACACTGAAGCTTTCTTT. Filled out from reference TRBV9 and TRBJ1-1, the complete variable domain reads DSGVTQTPKHLITATGQRVTLRCSPRSGDLSVYWYQQSLDQGLQFLIQYYNGEERAKGNILERFSAQQFPDLHSELNLSSLELGDSALYFCASSGGDRPNTEAFFGQGTRLTVV.

This chain connects TRBV28 to TRBJ1-1, with a tentative D call TRBD1 (6 bases). Germline loops: CDR1 MDHEN, CDR2 SYDVKM. Trimming removed 6 bases from V and 4 bases from J, with 15 bases in between. The CDR3 runs to 14 residues. The CDR3 sequence is CASSEPRGATEAFF. The CDR3 DNA reads as TGTGCCAGCAGCGAGCCTCGGGGGGCCACTGAAGCTTTCTTT.

The chain uses TRBV9 and TRBJ2-1, with 10 bases lining up with TRBD2. CDR1 SGDLS and CDR2 YYNGEE come from the germline V gene. Unmatched junction bases numbered 20, after V lost 4 bases and J lost 1 base. The CDR3 spans 21 residues. As DNA, the CDR3 is TGTGCCAGCAGCCTAAAACCGGGACTAGCGAATCCCCAAGGGTCCTACAATGAGCAGTTCTTC. Amino acid sequence: CASSLKPGLANPQGSYNEQFF.

This chain connects TRBV3-1 (or the pseudogene TRBV3-2) to TRBJ1-5, with D uncertain. V shed 1 base and J shed 4 bases, with 5 bases lying between them. The germline CDR1 and CDR2 sequences are LGHDT and YNNKEL (reference sequence). The CDR3 has 13 residues. CDR3 in amino acids: CASSQVANQPQHF. CDR3 DNA: TGTGCCAGCAGCCAAGTAGCGAATCAGCCCCAGCATTTT.

The CDR3 here is CASSLRQGEFNQPQHF. The CDR3 nucleotides read TGTGCCAGCAGTTTACGACAGGGAGAGTTCAATCAGCCCCAGCATTTT. The V gene is TRBV28, the J gene TRBJ1-5; TRBD1 matches 7 bases. Germline CDR1 and CDR2: MDHEN and SYDVKM. The CDR3 is 16 residues long. V shed 2 bases and J 3 bases; nucleotides not matched to a gene: 7.

V is TRBV7-9 and J is TRBJ1-2; a possible D gene is TRBD1 (6 bases). Germline loops: CDR1 SEHNR, CDR2 FQNEAQ (reference sequence). Trimming took 2 bases from V and 3 from J, leaving 10 bases between them. The CDR3 runs 14 residues. The CDR3 region has the DNA TGTGCCAGCAGCTTAAACAGGGCCGACTATGGCTACACCTTC. Translated: CASSLNRADYGYTF.

This clone was seen a few times. The gene calls are TRBV20-1 and TRBJ1-6; D is possibly TRBD1 (5 bases). Per the germline V gene, CDR1 is DFQATT and CDR2 is SNEGSKA (reference sequence). This CDR3 is built from 11 residues. The CDR3, as DNA: TGCGGGGGGACCGATAATTCACCCCTCCACTTT. As protein: CGGTDNSPLHF.